The 19 T cell receptor beta chains presented below share a single source sample, sequenced in a study of CD8 T cells in ankylosing spondylitis. Via MiXCR, TCRdb re-called the 5' RACE reads, giving one row per CDR3 protein. The sample records under 250,000 distinct CDR3 sequences, more than 25% being singletons. Sequencing input: blood, either unsorted or a sorted T cell fraction (not recorded which). Receptors were obtained from a male donor with ankylosing spondylitis or in good health (not recorded which).

This clonotype came up a few times. The V gene is TRBV29-1, the J gene TRBJ2-1, with a possible D match to TRBD1 (6 bases). CDR1 and CDR2 (germline): SQVTM, ANQGSEA. Trimming took off 7 bases at V and 0 bases at J, with 13 bases between the two ends. CDR3 length: 14 residues. The CDR3 coding sequence is TGCAGCGGGGGGCGGGCATACTCCTACAATGAGCAGTTCTTC. Translating gives CSGGRAYSYNEQFF.

In its sample, this clonotype was seen many times. The chain uses TRBV20-1 and TRBJ1-2, with TRBD1 identical over 9 bases. The V and J ends lost 6 bases and 3 bases, in that order; junction bases with no gene match: 5. The CDR3 runs to 13 residues. CDR1 and CDR2 (germline): DFQATT, SNEGSKA (reference sequence). The CDR3 region is CSARTGADYGYTF. In DNA, the CDR3 is TGCAGTGCGCGGACAGGGGCAGACTATGGCTACACCTTC.

This clonotype was observed a handful of times. The chain combines TRBV6-5 with TRBJ2-2, with 8 bases lining up with TRBD1. Germline V gives CDR1 MNHEY, CDR2 SVGAGI. This CDR3 has 17 residues. V lost 2 bases, J lost 7 bases, and 12 bases stayed unmatched. CDR3 sequence (DNA): TGTGCCAGCAGTTACAATGCCCCCGGGACAGGTTTCGGGGAGCTGTTTTTT. Its translation is CASSYNAPGTGFGELFF.

This clonotype was seen once. The genes are TRBV12-3 or TRBV12-4 and TRBJ1-2; D might be TRBD1 (5 bases). The V end lost 0 bases, the J end lost 8 bases, and 10 bases lay between the germline ends. The CDR3 consists of 13 residues. The CDR3 sequence is CASSLASGSGYTF. The CDR3 DNA is TGTGCCAGCAGTTTAGCATCAGGGTCCGGCTACACCTTC.

This clonotype occurred a few times. V usage is TRBV7-2 and J usage is TRBJ2-4; the match to TRBD2 covers 8 bases. This CDR3 has 16 residues. Germline V gene data show CDR1 as SGHTA and CDR2 as FQGNSA. V lost 4 bases to trimming and J lost 0 bases; unmatched junction nucleotides: 5. CDR3 nucleotide sequence: TGTGCCAGCAGCTCAAGACTAGCGAAAGCCAAAAACATTCAGTACTTC. It specifies CASSSRLAKAKNIQYF.

The rearrangement links TRBV5-1 to TRBJ1-4; D not resolved. V was clipped by 0 bases and J by 3 bases, with 3 bases between them. The CDR3 contains 13 residues. Per germline, CDR1 SGHRS and CDR2 YFSETQ. CDR3 protein: CASSLASNEKLFF. CDR3 DNA sequence: TGCGCCAGCAGCTTGGCCTCTAATGAAAAACTGTTTTTT.

The gene calls are TRBV7-8 and TRBJ2-2, with a tentative D call TRBD2 (5 bases). This CDR3 is built from 15 residues. Germline CDR1 reads SGHVS; CDR2 reads FQNEAQ. V was trimmed by 1 base and J by 6 bases, leaving 12 bases between them. CDR3 protein: CASSLVGGNAGELFF. CDR3 coding DNA: TGTGCCAGCAGCTTAGTAGGAGGCAACGCCGGGGAGCTGTTTTTT.

CDR3 in DNA: TGTGCCAGCAGCCCAGAATGGGGCGGGGGTGGCAATGAGCAGTTCTTC. Translating gives CASSPEWGGGGNEQFF. This chain links TRBV3-1 with TRBJ2-1; 7 nucleotides align to TRBD2. The CDR3 spans 16 residues. Germline lookup yields CDR1 LGHDT and CDR2 YNNKEL (reference sequence). With 4 bases clipped from V and 6 bases from J, the junction kept 12 bases outside the gene matches.

The CDR3 DNA reads as TGCAGCGTTGAAAGGCAGGGACACGGGGCAGATACGCAGTATTTT. Translating gives CSVERQGHGADTQYF. The chain joins TRBV29-1 to TRBJ2-3, with a weak D call TRBD1 (6 bases). V was pared by 2 bases and J by 4 bases, with 16 bases between. In germline, CDR1 is SQVTM, CDR2 ANQGSEA. The CDR3 runs 15 residues.

This clonotype has more than one count but fewer than ten. The J gene is TRBJ2-7, the V gene TRBV12-3 or TRBV12-4; D is uncertain. V lost 2 bases to trimming and J lost 2 bases, with 10 bases between them. The CDR3 has 14 residues. The CDR3 sequence: CASSLKGGPYEQYF. Here the CDR3 DNA reads TGTGCCAGCAGTTTAAAGGGTGGACCCTACGAGCAGTACTTC.

This chain joins TRBV5-1 and TRBJ2-3, with D possibly TRBD1 on 5 matching bases. The germline V gene encodes CDR1 SGHRS and CDR2 YFSETQ. The CDR3 is 14 amino acids. With 0 bases removed from V and 2 bases from J, the gap between germline ends came to 7 bases. This chain's CDR3 is CASSLGRVTDTQYF. The CDR3, as DNA: TGCGCCAGCAGCTTGGGCAGGGTCACAGATACGCAGTATTTT.

This chain connects TRBV10-3 to TRBJ2-2; D is possibly TRBD1 or TRBD2 (5 bases each). V dropped 8 bases and J dropped 4 bases, with 8 bases sitting between them. CDR3 length: 12 residues. Germline assignment: CDR1 ENHRY and CDR2 SYGVKD. CDR3 region: CAIARGTGELFF. The DNA of the CDR3 is TGTGCCATCGCGAGGGGCACCGGGGAGCTGTTTTTT.

The gene calls are TRBV20-1 and TRBJ1-2; 8 positions agree with TRBD1. V shed 3 bases, J shed 7 bases, and the junction held 7 bases outside the gene matches. The germline CDR1 and CDR2 sequences are DFQATT and SNEGSKA (reference sequence). This CDR3 region has 13 residues. The CDR3 DNA sequence: TGCAGTGCTAGCTCGACAGGGGTCGGTGGCTACACCTTC. Its protein product is CSASSTGVGGYTF.

The V call is TRBV7-2, the J call TRBJ1-1; tentative D call: TRBD1 (5 bases). CDR1 and CDR2 (germline): SGHTA, FQGNSA. This CDR3 comprises 14 residues. With 4 bases removed from V and 4 bases from J, the gap between germline ends came to 13 bases. The CDR3 DNA reads TGTGCCAGCAGCTGGACTGGTGGGGGCACTGAAGCTTTCTTT. The encoded protein is CASSWTGGGTEAFF.

This clonotype was detected many times. The chain couples TRBV9 to TRBJ2-1; 11 bases match TRBD2. Germline loops: CDR1 SGDLS, CDR2 YYNGEE. The CDR3 covers 18 residues. The V gene end was trimmed by 0 bases and the J gene end by 0 bases; junction bases not matched to a gene: 5. CDR3 DNA sequence: TGTGCCAGCAGCGTAGACGGGACTAGCGGCTACTCCTACAATGAGCAGTTCTTC. Protein product: CASSVDGTSGYSYNEQFF.

This clonotype has only a few counts. V usage is TRBV5-1 and J usage is TRBJ2-2; D call uncertain. CDR1 SGHRS and CDR2 YFSETQ come from the germline V gene. The CDR3 loop spans 12 amino acids. Trimming removed 2 bases at V and 9 bases at J, with 8 bases between. CDR3 DNA: TGCGCCAGCAGCTTCGACGGTTGGGAGCTGTTTTTT. As protein: CASSFDGWELFF.

The rearrangement uses TRBV19 and TRBJ2-1; D remains unclear. The CDR3 sequence is 14 residues long. Germline V gene lookup returns CDR1 LNHDA and CDR2 SQIVND (reference sequence). V shed 0 bases and J shed 2 bases, with 5 bases lying between them. CDR3 DNA: TGTGCCAGTAGTATAGATAGACCCTACAATGAGCAGTTCTTC. This gives the protein CASSIDRPYNEQFF.

This rearrangement joins TRBV18 to TRBJ2-7; 7 bases line up with TRBD1. The CDR3 runs 15 residues. The V gene's germline CDR1 is KGHSH and CDR2 LQKENI. J gave up 0 bases and V 3 bases, and 5 bases lay outside the gene matches. The CDR3: CASSPGTVSSYEQYF. In DNA, the CDR3 is TGTGCCAGCTCACCTGGGACAGTTTCCTCCTACGAGCAGTACTTC.

This clonotype was detected only a few times. This chain joins TRBV29-1 and TRBJ2-7; maybe TRBD1 (6 bases). The germline gives CDR1 SQVTM, CDR2 ANQGSEA. V was shortened by 4 bases and J by 0 bases, with 22 bases between the two germline ends. There are 17 residues in the CDR3. This CDR3 reads CSVGMGRLGAYSYEQYF. The DNA for the CDR3 is TGCAGCGTTGGAATGGGTCGTCTGGGGGCGTACTCCTACGAGCAGTACTTC.